The 12 T cell receptor beta chains listed next were all sequenced from one sample in a study of cytotoxic CD8 clonotypes in ibrutinib-treated CLL. Some clones are missing from TCRdb's copy, which holds only in-frame ones; the method was immunoSEQ multiplex PCR. Of approximately 97,000 clones in the sample, roughly 80% were seen once. The sample was PBMCs, taken after 24 months of ibrutinib treatment. The receptors here all came from a human donor with chronic lymphocytic leukemia.

The V call is TRBV7-2, the J call TRBJ2-1, with TRBD1 matching over 9 bases. The V segment lost 3 bases and the J segment 8 bases; nucleotides outside the gene matches: 5. Germline loops: CDR1 SGHTA, CDR2 FQGNSA. This CDR3 contains 14 residues. Written as DNA, the CDR3 is TGTGCCAGCAGCTTCGACAGGGGGGCCGATGAGCAGTTCTTC. Translation gives CASSFDRGADEQFF.

The chain recombines TRBV7-8 with TRBJ2-5; D gene uncertain. This CDR3 contains 15 residues. Germline CDR1 SGHVS, CDR2 FQNEAQ. The V end lost 1 base, the J end lost 4 bases, and 13 bases lay between the germline ends. This CDR3 reads CASSLVGSGPETQYF. The CDR3 DNA follows: TGTGCCAGCAGCTTAGTTGGGTCAGGCCCAGAGACCCAGTACTTC.

V is TRBV7-2 and J is TRBJ1-1; D unclear. Germline V lookup: CDR1 SGHTA, CDR2 FQGNSA. The CDR3 is 15 residues long. Between the trimmed V and J ends, which lost 1 base and 1 base, there was a span of 10 bases. This CDR3 is CASSLDWNSNTEAFF. DNA for the CDR3: TGTGCCAGCAGCTTAGATTGGAATTCGAACACTGAAGCTTTCTTT.

The rearrangement uses TRBV4-3 and TRBJ1-3; 10 bases align to TRBD1. V was clipped by 3 bases and J by 4 bases; unmatched bases: 3. The CDR3 sequence is 15 residues long. Germline CDR1 LGHNA, CDR2 YSLEER. In nucleotides, the CDR3 is TGCGCCAGCAGCCAGACAGGGGGCTCGGGAAACACCATATATTTT. Translation gives CASSQTGGSGNTIYF.

The chain couples TRBV14 to TRBJ1-2; 7 bases match TRBD1. Per germline, CDR1 SGHDN and CDR2 FVKESK. Trimming at V came to 4 bases and at J to 0 bases, leaving 8 bases not matched to a gene. The CDR3 runs to 16 residues. CDR3 DNA sequence: TGTGCCAGCAGCCCGGGACAGATATTTCCTAACTATGGCTACACCTTC. Its translation: CASSPGQIFPNYGYTF.

The sample holds a few counts of this clone. The genes are TRBV14 and TRBJ2-5; no reliable D call. Germline CDR1 reads SGHDN; CDR2 reads FVKESK. The CDR3 loop spans 15 amino acids. The ends were cut back, 0 bases at V and 2 bases at J, with 10 bases in the middle. CDR3 region: CASSQEGRFQETQYF. The DNA for the CDR3 is TGTGCCAGCAGCCAAGAAGGTCGTTTTCAAGAGACCCAGTACTTC.

The chain has TRBV7-2 and TRBJ1-3; D ambiguous. With 1 base removed from V and 3 bases from J, the gap between germline ends came to 13 bases. The germline gives CDR1 SGHTA, CDR2 FQGNSA. The CDR3 runs 16 residues. The chain's CDR3 is CASSLETTIGGNTIYF. The CDR3 DNA is TGTGCCAGCAGCTTAGAGACGACGATTGGTGGAAACACCATATATTTT.

The chain links TRBV2 to TRBJ2-1; possibly TRBD1 or TRBD2 for D (5 bases each). V was clipped by 3 bases and J by 3 bases, with 21 bases between them. The CDR3 runs 18 residues. CDR1 is SNHLY and CDR2 is FYNNEI in the germline V gene. CDR3 coding DNA: TGTGCCAGCAGTGATTCCGGGACCTTTAAAAACTTCTACAATGAGCAGTTCTTC. This gives the protein CASSDSGTFKNFYNEQFF.

This clone was counted only a few times. The V call is TRBV7-2, the J call TRBJ1-5; 8 nucleotides align to TRBD1. The CDR3 runs to 17 residues. The J segment lost 0 bases and the V segment lost 0 bases, leaving 4 bases of the junction unmatched. Germline V CDR1 and CDR2: SGHTA, FQGNSA. Here the CDR3 reads CASSLANRGYSNQPQHF. DNA for the CDR3: TGTGCCAGCAGCTTAGCGAACAGGGGGTATAGCAATCAGCCCCAGCATTTT.

V gene TRBV2 combines with J gene TRBJ2-2, with 10 nucleotides matching TRBD1. The CDR3 spans 14 residues. V shed 9 bases and J 4 bases; nucleotides not matched to a gene: 5. Looked up from germline, CDR1 is SNHLY and CDR2 is FYNNEI. For the CDR3, the DNA is TGTGCCAGGGGGACAGGGGTCGGCACCGGGGAGCTGTTTTTT. Amino acids: CARGTGVGTGELFF.

This sequence joins TRBV28 and TRBJ2-5; D call uncertain. V lost 6 bases and J lost 5, with 10 bases in between. The CDR3 runs to 12 residues. Germline V gives CDR1 MDHEN, CDR2 SYDVKM. CDR3 sequence (DNA): TGTGCCAGCAGGCGCCCCATCGAGACCCAGTACTTC. The encoded protein is CASRRPIETQYF.

This chain joins TRBV11-2 and TRBJ1-1; 11 bases match TRBD1. The CDR3 totals 18 residues. CDR1 and CDR2 from the germline V gene are SGHAT and FQNNGV. V shed 5 bases and J 2 bases; nucleotides not matched to a gene: 13. The CDR3 reads CASSLVGGQGVRNTEAFF. CDR3 in DNA: TGTGCCAGCAGCCTAGTAGGGGGACAGGGGGTAAGAAACACTGAAGCTTTCTTT.